This T cell receptor (beta chain) was sequenced for a study of blood T cell repertoires in COVID-19. Study-wide context: The analysed material was cDNA or gDNA that came from T cells, B-cell-depleted T cells, or PBMCs.

The protocol was immunoSEQ multiplex PCR, while the TCRdb copy is restricted to in-frame clones and leaves out a portion. The data contain around 100,000 clones, approximately 85% of them seen just once; the ten biggest clones take up around 2.2%. V lost 2 bases, J lost 3 bases, and 11 bases lay in between. The CDR3 is 14 residues long. Germline CDR1 reads MNHNS; CDR2 reads SASEGT. J is TRBJ2-7 and V is TRBV6-1; D uncertain. The TCR sequence derives from a human donor in a cohort sampled during active COVID-19. Sequenced input: peripheral blood. The CDR3 here is CASSELSERYEQYF. The CDR3 region has the DNA TGTGCCAGCAGTGAACTAAGCGAGCGCTACGAGCAGTACTTC.